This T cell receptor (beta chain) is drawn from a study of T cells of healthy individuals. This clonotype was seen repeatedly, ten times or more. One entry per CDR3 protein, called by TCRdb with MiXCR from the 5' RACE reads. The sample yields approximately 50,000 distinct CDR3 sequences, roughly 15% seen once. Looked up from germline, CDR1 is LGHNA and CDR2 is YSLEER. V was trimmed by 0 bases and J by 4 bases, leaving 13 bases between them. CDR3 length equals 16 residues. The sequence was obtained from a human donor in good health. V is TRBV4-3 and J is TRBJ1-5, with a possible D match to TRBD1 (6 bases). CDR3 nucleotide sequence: TGCGCCAGCAGCCAAGATCTCAGGGGTGGTAATCAGCCCCAGCATTTT. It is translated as CASSQDLRGGNQPQHF.